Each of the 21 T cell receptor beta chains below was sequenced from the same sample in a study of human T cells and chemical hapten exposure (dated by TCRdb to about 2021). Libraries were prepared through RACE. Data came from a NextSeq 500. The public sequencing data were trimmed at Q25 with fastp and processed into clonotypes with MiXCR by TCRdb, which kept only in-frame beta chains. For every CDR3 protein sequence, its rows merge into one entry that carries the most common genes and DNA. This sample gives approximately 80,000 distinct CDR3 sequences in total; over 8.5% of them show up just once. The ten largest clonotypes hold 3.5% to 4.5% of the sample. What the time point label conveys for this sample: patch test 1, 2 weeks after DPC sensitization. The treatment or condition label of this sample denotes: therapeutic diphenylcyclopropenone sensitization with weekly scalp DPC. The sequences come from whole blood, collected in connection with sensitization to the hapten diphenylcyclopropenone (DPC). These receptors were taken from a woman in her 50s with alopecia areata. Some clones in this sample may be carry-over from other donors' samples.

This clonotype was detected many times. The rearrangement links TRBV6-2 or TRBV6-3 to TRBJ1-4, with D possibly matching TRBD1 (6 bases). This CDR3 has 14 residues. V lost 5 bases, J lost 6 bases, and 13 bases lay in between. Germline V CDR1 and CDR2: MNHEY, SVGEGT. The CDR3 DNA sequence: TGTGCCAGCAGTCGGGGGGCAGGAGATGAAAAACTGTTTTTT. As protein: CASSRGAGDEKLFF.

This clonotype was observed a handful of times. Written as DNA, the CDR3 is TGTGCCAGCAGTTCCTGGGACAGAACCTACGAGCAGTACTTC. Amino acids: CASSSWDRTYEQYF. The gene calls are TRBV27 and TRBJ2-7, with 7 nucleotides matching TRBD1. The V and J ends lost 4 bases and 2 bases, in that order; junction bases with no gene match: 5. Germline CDR1 and CDR2: MNHEY and SMNVEV (reference sequence). The CDR3 runs to 14 residues.

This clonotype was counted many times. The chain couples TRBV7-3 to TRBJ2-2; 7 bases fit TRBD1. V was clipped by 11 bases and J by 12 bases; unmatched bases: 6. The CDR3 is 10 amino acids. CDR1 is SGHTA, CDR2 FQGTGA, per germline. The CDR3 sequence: CAPDREQLFF. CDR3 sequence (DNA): TGTGCCCCCGACAGGGAGCAGCTGTTTTTT.

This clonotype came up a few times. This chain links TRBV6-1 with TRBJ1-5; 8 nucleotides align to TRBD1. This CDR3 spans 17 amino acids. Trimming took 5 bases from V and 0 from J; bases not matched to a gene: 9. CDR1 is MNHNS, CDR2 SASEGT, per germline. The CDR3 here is CASSTRQGLNSNQPQHF. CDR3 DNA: TGTGCCAGCAGTACCCGACAGGGGCTCAATAGCAATCAGCCCCAGCATTTT.

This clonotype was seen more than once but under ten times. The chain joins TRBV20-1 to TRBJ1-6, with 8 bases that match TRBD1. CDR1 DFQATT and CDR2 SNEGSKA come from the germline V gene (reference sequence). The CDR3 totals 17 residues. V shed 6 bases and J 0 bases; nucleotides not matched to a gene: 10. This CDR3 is CSAKDRGTSSYNSPLHF. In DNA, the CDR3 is TGCAGTGCAAAAGACAGGGGAACTAGCTCCTATAATTCACCCCTCCACTTT.

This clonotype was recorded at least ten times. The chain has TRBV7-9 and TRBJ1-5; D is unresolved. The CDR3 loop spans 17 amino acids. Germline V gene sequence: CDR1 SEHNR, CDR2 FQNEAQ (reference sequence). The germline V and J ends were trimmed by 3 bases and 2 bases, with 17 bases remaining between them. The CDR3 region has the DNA TGTGCCAGCAGCTTTTCACACCATGGGATCGGCAATCAGCCCCAGCATTTT. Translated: CASSFSHHGIGNQPQHF.

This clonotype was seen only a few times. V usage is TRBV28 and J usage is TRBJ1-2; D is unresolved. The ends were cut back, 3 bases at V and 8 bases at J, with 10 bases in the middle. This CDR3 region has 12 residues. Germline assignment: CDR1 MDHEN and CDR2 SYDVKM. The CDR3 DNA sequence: TGTGCCAGCAGTTTGTTGCAGGTCGGCTACACCTTC. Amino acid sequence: CASSLLQVGYTF.

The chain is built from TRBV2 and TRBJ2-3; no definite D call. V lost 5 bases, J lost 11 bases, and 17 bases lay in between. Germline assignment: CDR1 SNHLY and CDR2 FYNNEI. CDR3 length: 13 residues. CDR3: CASSSRPFGGQYF. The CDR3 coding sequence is TGTGCCAGCAGTTCCCGACCCTTTGGTGGGCAGTATTTT.

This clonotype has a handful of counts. The DNA for the CDR3 is TGTGCCAGCAGCCGCCTAGCGGGTGGCACAGATACGCAGTATTTT. Residues: CASSRLAGGTDTQYF. The chain employs TRBV6-6 and TRBJ2-3, with 8 bases fitting TRBD2. This CDR3 comprises 15 residues. Trimming removed 6 bases from V and 1 base from J; junction bases left unmatched: 6. Per germline, CDR1 MNHNY and CDR2 SVGAGI (reference sequence).

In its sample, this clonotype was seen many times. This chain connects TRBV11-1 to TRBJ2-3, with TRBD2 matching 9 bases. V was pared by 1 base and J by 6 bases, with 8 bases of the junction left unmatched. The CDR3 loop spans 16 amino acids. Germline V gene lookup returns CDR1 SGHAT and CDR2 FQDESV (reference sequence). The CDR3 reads CASSLDRREGRDTQYF. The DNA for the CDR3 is TGTGCCAGCAGCTTAGATCGGCGGGAGGGCCGGGATACGCAGTATTTT.

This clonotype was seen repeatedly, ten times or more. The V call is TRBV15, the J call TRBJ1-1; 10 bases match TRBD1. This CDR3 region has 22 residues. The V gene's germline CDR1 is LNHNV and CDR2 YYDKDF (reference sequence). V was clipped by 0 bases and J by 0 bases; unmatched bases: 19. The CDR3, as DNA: TGTGCCACCAGCAGAGATGCTCCGGGACAGGGGTTGATTAGGCTCTTGAACACTGAAGCTTTCTTT. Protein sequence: CATSRDAPGQGLIRLLNTEAFF. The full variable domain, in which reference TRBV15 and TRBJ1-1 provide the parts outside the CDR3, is DAMVIQNPRYQVTQFGKPVTLSCSQTLNHNVMYWYQQKSSQAPKLLFHYYDKDFNNEADTPDNFQSRRPNTSFCFLDIRSPGLGDTAMYLCATSRDAPGQGLIRLLNTEAFFGQGTRLTVV.

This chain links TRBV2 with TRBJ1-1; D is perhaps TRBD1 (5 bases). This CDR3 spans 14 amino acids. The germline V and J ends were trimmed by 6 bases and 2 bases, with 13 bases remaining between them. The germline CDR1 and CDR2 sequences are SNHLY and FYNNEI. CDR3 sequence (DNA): TGTGCCAGCAGCGGGGGACGGGGTAACACTGAAGCTTTCTTT. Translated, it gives CASSGGRGNTEAFF.

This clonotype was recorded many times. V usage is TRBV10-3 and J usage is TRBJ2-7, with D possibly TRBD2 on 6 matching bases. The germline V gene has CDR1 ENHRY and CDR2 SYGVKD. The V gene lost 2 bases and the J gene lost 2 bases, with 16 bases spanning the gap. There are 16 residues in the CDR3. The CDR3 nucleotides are TGTGCCATCAGTGAGCCGGGGGTAGGAGGAGCCTACGAGCAGTACTTC. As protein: CAISEPGVGGAYEQYF.

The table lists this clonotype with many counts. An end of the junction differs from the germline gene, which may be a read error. The CDR3, as DNA: TGCGCCACCAGCCAAGGGCAGGGCGGTGACACTGAAGCTTTCTTT. This translates into CATSQGQGGDTEAFF. This chain connects TRBV5-1 to TRBJ1-1; the D gene is possibly TRBD1 (5 bases). CDR3 size: 15 residues. Germline V lookup: CDR1 SGHRS, CDR2 YFSETQ.

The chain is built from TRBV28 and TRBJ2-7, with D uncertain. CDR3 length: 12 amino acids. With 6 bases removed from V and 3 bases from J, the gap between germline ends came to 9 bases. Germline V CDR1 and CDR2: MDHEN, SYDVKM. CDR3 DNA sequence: TGTGCCAGCAGCCCGGCTGACTACGAGCAGTACTTC. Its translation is CASSPADYEQYF. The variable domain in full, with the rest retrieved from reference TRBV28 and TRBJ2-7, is DVKVTQSSRYLVKRTGEKVFLECVQDMDHENMFWYRQDPGLGLRLIYFSYDVKMKEKGDIPEGYSVSREKKERFSLILESASTNQTSMYLCASSPADYEQYFGPGTRLTVT.

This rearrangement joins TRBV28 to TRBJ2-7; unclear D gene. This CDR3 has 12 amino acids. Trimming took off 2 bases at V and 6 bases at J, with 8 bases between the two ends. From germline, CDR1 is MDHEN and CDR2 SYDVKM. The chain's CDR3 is CASSLGRREQYF. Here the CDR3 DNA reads TGTGCCAGCAGTTTAGGCCGGCGCGAGCAGTACTTC.

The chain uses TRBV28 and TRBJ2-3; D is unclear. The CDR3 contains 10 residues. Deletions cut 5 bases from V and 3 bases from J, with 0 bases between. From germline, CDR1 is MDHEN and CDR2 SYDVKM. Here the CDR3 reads CASSTDTQYF. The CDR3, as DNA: TGTGCCAGCAGTACAGATACGCAGTATTTT.

The CDR3 reads CASSENRAAAKNIQYF. The CDR3 region has the DNA TGTGCCAGCAGTGAAAATCGGGCGGCGGCCAAAAACATTCAGTACTTC. J is TRBJ2-4 and V is TRBV2; D remains ambiguous. Germline CDR1 is SNHLY and CDR2 is FYNNEI. The CDR3 runs 16 residues. Between the trimmed V and J ends, which lost 2 bases and 1 base, there was a span of 12 bases.

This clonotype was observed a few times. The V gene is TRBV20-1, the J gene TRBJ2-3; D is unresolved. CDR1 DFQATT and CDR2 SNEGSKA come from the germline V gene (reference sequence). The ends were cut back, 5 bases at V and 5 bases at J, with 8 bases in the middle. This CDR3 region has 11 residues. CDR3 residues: CSAPRRDTQYF. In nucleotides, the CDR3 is TGCAGTGCTCCCCGGAGAGATACGCAGTATTTT.

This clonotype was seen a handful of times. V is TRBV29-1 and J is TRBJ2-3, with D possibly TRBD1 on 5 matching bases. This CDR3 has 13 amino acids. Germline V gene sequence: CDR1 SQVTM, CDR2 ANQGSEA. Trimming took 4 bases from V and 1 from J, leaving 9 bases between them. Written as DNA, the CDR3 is TGCAGCGTTGCCCCCAGGGGCACAGATACGCAGTATTTT. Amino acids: CSVAPRGTDTQYF.

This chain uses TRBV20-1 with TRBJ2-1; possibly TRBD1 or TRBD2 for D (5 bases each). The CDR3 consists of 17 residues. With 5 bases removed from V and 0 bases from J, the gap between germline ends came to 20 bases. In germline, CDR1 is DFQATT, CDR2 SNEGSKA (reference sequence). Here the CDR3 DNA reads TGCAGTGCTCGGTCGTCGGTCGGGACGGCCTCCTACAATGAGCAGTTCTTC. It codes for CSARSSVGTASYNEQFF.